This T cell receptor beta chain was recovered during a study of T cells in localized non-small cell lung cancer. Study-level findings and limits: Adjacent lung tissue had a median about 52 of the top 100 clones found in the tumor. Peak T cell clonality was found in uninvolved adjacent lung, exceeding tumor.

Profiling relied on immunoSEQ multiplex PCR, and the TCRdb table lists in-frame clones only, not all of them. The sample carries more than 15,000 clones, about nine tenths recorded once. The CDR3 extends over 14 amino acids. Trimming shortened V by 5 bases and J by 2 bases, and 12 bases separated the two germline ends. Germline values: CDR1 SEHNR, CDR2 FQNEAQ (reference sequence). Turning to this clone: Its target is not known.

The specimen comprised peripheral blood, sampled before any cancer treatment. The genes are TRBV7-9 and TRBJ2-5, with no clear D. This sequence was found in a female donor over 55 with stage III squamous cell lung carcinoma. The CDR3 loop is CASSPRAIQETQYF. DNA of the CDR3: TGTGCCAGCAGCCCACGCGCCATACAAGAGACCCAGTACTTC. Using reference TRBV7-9 and TRBJ2-5 for the parts outside the CDR3, the full variable domain is DTGVSQNPRHKITKRGQNVTFRCDPISEHNRLYWYRQTLGQGPEFLTYFQNEAQLEKSRLLSDRFSAERPKGSFSTLEIQRTEQGDSAMYLCASSPRAIQETQYFGPGTRLLVL.